The 14 T cell receptor beta chains in this list originate from one sample, sequenced in a study of blood T cell repertoires in COVID-19. Here immunoSEQ multiplex PCR was the method, and the copy in TCRdb shows in-frame clones only, minus some. The table includes about 200,000 clones, 86% detected once. Sequencing was performed on PBMCs or T cells enriched from blood (not recorded which). These receptors were collected from a woman aged 35 to 49 in a cohort exposed to, infected with or recovered from COVID-19 (not recorded which).

The chain links TRBV10-3 to TRBJ2-1; 11 nucleotides match TRBD1. V shed 3 bases, J shed 4 bases, and the junction held 5 bases outside the gene matches. The CDR3 loop spans 16 amino acids. In germline, CDR1 is ENHRY, CDR2 SYGVKD. The DNA of the CDR3 is TGTGCCATCAGTGAAACCGGGACAGGGGGGTACAATGAGCAGTTCTTC. This sequence encodes CAISETGTGGYNEQFF.

V is TRBV11-2 and J is TRBJ2-1, with a tentative D call TRBD2 (5 bases). The CDR3 totals 16 residues. In germline, CDR1 is SGHAT, CDR2 FQNNGV. Trimming left V 5 bases short and J 7 bases short, with 21 bases between. The CDR3 bases are TGTGCCAGCAGCCCCGGCGGTAGCCCCGGGGTTAATGAGCAGTTCTTC. This translates into CASSPGGSPGVNEQFF.

The chain carries TRBV11-2 and TRBJ2-1; D is perhaps TRBD1 (6 bases). From germline, CDR1 is SGHAT and CDR2 FQNNGV. V was cut by 4 bases and J by 3 bases, with 10 bases left in between. The CDR3 has 14 amino acids. CDR3: CASSSLGGYNEQFF. The CDR3 nucleotides read TGTGCCAGCAGCTCCCTAGGGGGCTACAATGAGCAGTTCTTC.

V is TRBV27 and J is TRBJ2-7; no clear D. The CDR3 is made up of 11 amino acids. V lost 2 bases and J lost 6, with 5 bases in between. Germline V gives CDR1 MNHEY, CDR2 SMNVEV (reference sequence). The CDR3 region is CASSLNGEQYF. CDR3 in DNA: TGTGCCAGCAGTTTAAACGGCGAGCAGTACTTC.

The rearrangement joins TRBV12-3 or TRBV12-4 to TRBJ1-2; 8 bases agree with TRBD1. The length of the CDR3 is 13 residues. V lost 2 bases, J lost 8 bases, and 4 bases stayed unmatched. The CDR3 spells CASSLRTGTGYTF. CDR3 DNA sequence: TGTGCCAGCAGTTTACGGACAGGGACCGGCTACACCTTC.

This rearrangement joins TRBV5-6 to TRBJ2-7; 7 bases are shared with TRBD1. With 3 bases clipped from V and 3 bases from J, the junction kept 6 bases outside the gene matches. The germline V gene encodes CDR1 SGHDT and CDR2 YYEEEE. The CDR3 contains 14 residues. The CDR3 DNA reads TGTGCCAGCAGCTCGACAGGGAATGACTACGAGCAGTACTTC. Residues: CASSSTGNDYEQYF.

The V and J genes are TRBV18 and TRBJ1-4; tentative D call: TRBD1 (5 bases). Trimming stripped 2 bases from V and 7 bases from J, with 11 bases between. The CDR3 length is 14 residues. Germline V gives CDR1 KGHSH, CDR2 LQKENI. CDR3 protein: CASSPSRDSEKLFF. The CDR3 nucleotides read TGTGCCAGCTCACCATCCAGGGATAGTGAAAAACTGTTTTTT.

The V gene is TRBV6-5, the J gene TRBJ2-1, with D perhaps matching TRBD2 (6 bases). The CDR3 runs to 14 residues. CDR1 and CDR2 from the germline V gene are MNHEY and SVGAGI. With 4 bases removed from V and 6 bases from J, the gap between germline ends came to 13 bases. CDR3 residues: CASSSTSPLNEQFF. The CDR3 nucleotides read TGTGCCAGCAGTTCTACTAGCCCCCTCAATGAGCAGTTCTTC.

This sequence joins TRBV27 and TRBJ1-1, with 7 bases identical to TRBD1. CDR3 length equals 16 residues. With V trimmed by 2 bases and J by 6 bases, 12 bases remained unmatched. Germline loops: CDR1 MNHEY, CDR2 SMNVEV (reference sequence). CDR3 nucleotide sequence: TGTGCCAGCAGTTTAAGCAGGGCCCAGGGGGTCCCTGAAGCTTTCTTT. Its protein is CASSLSRAQGVPEAFF.

This sequence joins TRBV27 and TRBJ2-6, with D unclear. CDR3 length equals 16 residues. Trimming shortened V by 6 bases and J by 0 bases, and 12 bases separated the two germline ends. In germline, CDR1 is MNHEY, CDR2 SMNVEV (reference sequence). The CDR3 loop is CASSPPIPSGANVLTF. CDR3 nucleotides: TGTGCCAGCAGCCCACCTATCCCCTCTGGGGCCAACGTCCTGACTTTC.

The chain carries TRBV5-6 and TRBJ1-5, with unresolved D. Trimming left V 0 bases short and J 2 bases short, with 12 bases between. Per the germline V gene, CDR1 is SGHDT and CDR2 is YYEEEE. The CDR3 totals 16 residues. This chain's CDR3 is CASSLESERGNQPQHF. In DNA form, the CDR3 reads TGTGCCAGCAGCTTGGAGAGTGAGAGGGGCAATCAGCCCCAGCATTTT.

This chain connects TRBV6-2 or TRBV6-3 to TRBJ1-1, with 9 bases lining up with TRBD1. CDR3 size: 14 residues. V lost 6 bases and J lost 5; bases outside the gene matches: 7. Germline V gene sequence: CDR1 MNHEY, CDR2 SVGEGT. The CDR3 bases are TGTGCCAGCAGCAAGGGACAGGGTTGGACTGAAGCTTTCTTT. It translates to CASSKGQGWTEAFF.

The genes are TRBV10-3 and TRBJ2-5, with 9 bases fitting TRBD1. Germline V lookup: CDR1 ENHRY, CDR2 SYGVKD. This CDR3 is built from 15 residues. V lost 5 bases, J lost 3 bases, and 7 bases stayed unmatched. The CDR3 bases are TGTGCCATCAGTTCCCTGGACAGGGGTGAAGAGACCCAGTACTTC. Protein product: CAISSLDRGEETQYF.

Only a few counts were recorded for this clone. V usage is TRBV5-1 and J usage is TRBJ1-1, with D tentatively TRBD1 (6 bases). The CDR3 runs to 13 residues. The ends were cut back, 1 base at V and 6 bases at J, with 10 bases in the middle. Germline assignment: CDR1 SGHRS and CDR2 YFSETQ. CDR3 sequence reads: CASSLNAGAEAFF. In nucleotides, the CDR3 is TGCGCCAGCAGCTTGAACGCAGGGGCTGAAGCTTTCTTT.